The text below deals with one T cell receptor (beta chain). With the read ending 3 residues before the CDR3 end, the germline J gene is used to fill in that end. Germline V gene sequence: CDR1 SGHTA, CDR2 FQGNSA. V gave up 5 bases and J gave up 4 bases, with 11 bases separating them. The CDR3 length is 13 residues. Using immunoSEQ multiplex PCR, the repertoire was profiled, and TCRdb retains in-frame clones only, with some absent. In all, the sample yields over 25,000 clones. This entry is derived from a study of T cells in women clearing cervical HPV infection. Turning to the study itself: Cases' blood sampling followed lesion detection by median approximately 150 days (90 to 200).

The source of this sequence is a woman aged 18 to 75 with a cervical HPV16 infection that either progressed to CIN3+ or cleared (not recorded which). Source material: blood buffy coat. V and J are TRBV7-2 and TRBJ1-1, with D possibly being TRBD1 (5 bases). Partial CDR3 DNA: TGTGCCAGCAGCCCCACCGGGGGCACTGAA. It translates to CASSPTGGTE. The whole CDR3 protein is CASSPTGGTEAFF.